Sequencing of this T cell receptor (beta chain) was carried out in a study of CXCR3-negative and CXCR3-positive naive CD8 T cells. Whole-study findings and limits: TRB CDR3s were more hydrophobic in CXCR3-positive than in CXCR3-negative naive cells. Post-cryopreservation CXCR3 expression was partly diminished, and the bulk of assays employed fresh PBMCs. In naive cells, CXCR3-negative and CXCR3-positive subsets had similar TRBV-TRBJ usage; memory cells differed.

In preparing the TRB cDNA libraries, 5' RACE with UMI labels was used. TCRdb re-called the 5' RACE reads and gives one entry per CDR3 protein, without DNA. The table counts more than 80,000 distinct CDR3 sequences; around 0.82% lies in the top ten. The length of the CDR3 is 17 residues. Germline V gives CDR1 SQVTM, CDR2 ANQGSEA. By phenotype, naive CD8+ T cells were CD45RO-CCR7+CD27+CD95-. A note on this clonotype: Its antigen is as yet unknown.

The sequencing sample was made of naive CXCR3+ CD8+ T cells from blood. The sample's subset: CD45RO-CCR7+CD27+CD95- naive CD8+ T cells expressing CXCR3 (TNR3+). The TCR sequence derives from a human donor in good health. Some clones in this sample may be carry-over from other donors' samples. The V gene is TRBV29-1, the J gene TRBJ2-1; the D call of TRBD1 rests on TCRdb alone, since no DNA is present to check it. CDR3 amino acids: CSVEDPIRGSSYNEQFF.